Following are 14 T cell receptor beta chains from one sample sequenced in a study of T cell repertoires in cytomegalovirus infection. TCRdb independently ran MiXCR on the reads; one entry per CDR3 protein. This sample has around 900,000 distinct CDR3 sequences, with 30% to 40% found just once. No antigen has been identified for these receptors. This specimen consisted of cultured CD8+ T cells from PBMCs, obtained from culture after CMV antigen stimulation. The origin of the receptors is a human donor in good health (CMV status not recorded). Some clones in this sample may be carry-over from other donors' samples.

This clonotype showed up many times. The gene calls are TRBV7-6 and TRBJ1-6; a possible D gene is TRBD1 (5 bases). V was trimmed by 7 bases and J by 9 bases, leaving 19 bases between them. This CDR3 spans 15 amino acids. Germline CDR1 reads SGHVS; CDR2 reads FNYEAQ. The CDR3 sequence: CASNIGQGGGSPLHF. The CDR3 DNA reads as TGTGCCAGCAATATTGGGCAGGGCGGAGGTTCACCCCTCCACTTT. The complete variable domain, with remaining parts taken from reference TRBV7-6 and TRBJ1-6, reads GAGVSQSPRYKVTKRGQDVALRCDPISGHVSLYWYRQALGQGPEFLTYFNYEAQQDKSGLPNDRFSAERPEGSISTLTIQRTEQRDSAMYRCASNIGQGGGSPLHFGNGTRLTVT.

The CDR3 nucleotides are TGTGCCATCTGGGACGGGGAGCTGTTTTTT. It is translated as CAIWDGELFF. The chain joins TRBV7-2 to TRBJ2-2; D uncertain. V gave up 10 bases and J gave up 7 bases, with 7 bases separating them. CDR3 size: 10 residues. Germline CDR1 is SGHTA and CDR2 is FQGNSA.

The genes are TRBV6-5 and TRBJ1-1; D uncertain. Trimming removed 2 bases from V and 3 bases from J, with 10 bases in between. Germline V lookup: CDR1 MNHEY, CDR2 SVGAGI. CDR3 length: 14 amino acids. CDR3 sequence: CASSYGGRYTEAFF. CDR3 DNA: TGTGCCAGCAGTTACGGAGGCAGGTACACTGAAGCTTTCTTT.

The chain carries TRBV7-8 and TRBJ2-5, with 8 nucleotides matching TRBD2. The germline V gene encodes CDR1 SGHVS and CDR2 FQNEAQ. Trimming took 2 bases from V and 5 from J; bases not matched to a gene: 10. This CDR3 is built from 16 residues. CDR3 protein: CASSLRSSGSAETQYF. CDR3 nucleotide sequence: TGTGCCAGCAGCTTAAGATCGAGCGGGAGTGCGGAGACCCAGTACTTC.

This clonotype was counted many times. CDR3 amino acids: CASSLEAGNTYEQYF. CDR3 bases: TGTGCCAGCAGCTTAGAGGCGGGGAATACCTACGAGCAGTACTTC. The chain has TRBV11-2 and TRBJ2-7; possibly TRBD2 for D (6 bases). Germline V gives CDR1 SGHAT, CDR2 FQNNGV. The CDR3 is made up of 15 amino acids. V dropped 0 bases and J dropped 2 bases, with 11 bases sitting between them.

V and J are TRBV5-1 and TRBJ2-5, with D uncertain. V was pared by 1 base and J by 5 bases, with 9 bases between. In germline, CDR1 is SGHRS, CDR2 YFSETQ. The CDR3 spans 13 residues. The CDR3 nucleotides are TGCGCCAGCAGCTTGTCTGCGTGGGAGACCCAGTACTTC. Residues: CASSLSAWETQYF.

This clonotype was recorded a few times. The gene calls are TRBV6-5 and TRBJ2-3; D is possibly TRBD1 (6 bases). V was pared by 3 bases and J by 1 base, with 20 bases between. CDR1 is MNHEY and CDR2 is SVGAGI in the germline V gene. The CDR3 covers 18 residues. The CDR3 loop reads CASSYYLPGTSGTDTQYF. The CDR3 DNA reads TGTGCCAGCAGTTATTACCTGCCAGGGACATCTGGCACAGATACGCAGTATTTT.

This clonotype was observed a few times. The chain's CDR3 is CASTPLLNTEAFF. The DNA of the CDR3 is TGTGCCAGCACCCCCCTCCTGAACACTGAAGCTTTCTTT. The gene calls are TRBV12-3 or TRBV12-4 and TRBJ1-1; D is uncertain. This CDR3 region has 13 residues. Trimming took off 7 bases at V and 0 bases at J, with 9 bases between the two ends.

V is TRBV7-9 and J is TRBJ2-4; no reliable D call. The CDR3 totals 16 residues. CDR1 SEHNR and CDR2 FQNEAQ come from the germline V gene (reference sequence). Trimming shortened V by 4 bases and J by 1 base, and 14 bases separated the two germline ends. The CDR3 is CASSSENPEAKNIQYF. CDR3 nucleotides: TGTGCCAGCAGCTCCGAAAATCCGGAGGCCAAAAACATTCAGTACTTC.

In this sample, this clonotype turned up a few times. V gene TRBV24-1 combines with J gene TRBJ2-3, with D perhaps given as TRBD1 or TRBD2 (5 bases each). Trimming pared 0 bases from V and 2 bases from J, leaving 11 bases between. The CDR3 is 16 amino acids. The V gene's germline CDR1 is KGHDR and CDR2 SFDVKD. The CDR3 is CATSDLTGTITDTQYF. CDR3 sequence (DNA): TGTGCCACCAGTGATTTGACGGGGACCATCACAGATACGCAGTATTTT.

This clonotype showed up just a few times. CDR3 nucleotide sequence: TGTGCCAGCAGCTTCAACTTGGGACAGGGGGGCGGAGAGACCCAGTACTTC. Protein: CASSFNLGQGGGETQYF. V and J are TRBV13 and TRBJ2-5, with TRBD1 identical over 11 bases. Per the germline V gene, CDR1 is PRHDT and CDR2 is FYEKMQ (reference sequence). The CDR3 consists of 17 residues. With V trimmed by 3 bases and J by 4 bases, 10 bases remained unmatched.

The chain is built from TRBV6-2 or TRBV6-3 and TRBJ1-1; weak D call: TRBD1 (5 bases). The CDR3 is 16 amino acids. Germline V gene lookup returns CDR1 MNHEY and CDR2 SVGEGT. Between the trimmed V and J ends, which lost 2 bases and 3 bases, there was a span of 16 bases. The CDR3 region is CASSYDQGRGDTEAFF. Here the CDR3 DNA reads TGTGCCAGCAGTTACGATCAGGGACGAGGGGACACTGAAGCTTTCTTT.

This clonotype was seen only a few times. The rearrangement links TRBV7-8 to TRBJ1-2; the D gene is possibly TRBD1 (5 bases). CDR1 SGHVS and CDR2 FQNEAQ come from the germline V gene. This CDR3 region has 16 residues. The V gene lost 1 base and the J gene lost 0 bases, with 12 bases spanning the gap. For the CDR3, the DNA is TGTGCCAGCAGCTTAGATCAGGGCTCAGCTAACTATGGCTACACCTTC. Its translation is CASSLDQGSANYGYTF.

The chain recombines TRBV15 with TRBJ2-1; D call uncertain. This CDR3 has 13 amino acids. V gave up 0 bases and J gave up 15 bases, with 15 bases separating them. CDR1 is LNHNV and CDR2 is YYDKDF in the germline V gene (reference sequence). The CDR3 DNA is TGTGCCACCAGCAGAGATAGGCTACGGTATCTGTTCTTC. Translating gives CATSRDRLRYLFF. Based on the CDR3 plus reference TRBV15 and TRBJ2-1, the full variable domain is DAMVIQNPRYQVTQFGKPVTLSCSQTLNHNVMYWYQQKSSQAPKLLFHYYDKDFNNEADTPDNFQSRRPNTSFCFLDIRSPGLGDTAMYLCATSRDRLRYLFFGPGTRLTVL.